This is a list of T cell receptor delta chains from one sample in a study of Vδ1+ human thymocytes. TCRdb used CATT to re-call clones from the multiplex PCR reads. The top ten clones hold 0.5% of a sample with over 45,000 delta-chain clones, 15% of them seen once. Material for sequencing was Vdelta1+ gamma-delta thymocytes from the thymus. The source of these receptors is a boy under two years old who had congenital heart surgery. Each CDR3 is given without its conserved first and last residue. The order of the fields is D gene, V gene, CDR3 length, J gene, CDR3 protein. A D gene is named only where the DNA matches it firmly.

D: -; V: TRDV1; length: 16; J: TRDJ1; CDR3: ALGERVGAGRGTDKLI
D: TRDD3; V: TRDV1; length: 17; J: TRDJ1; CDR3: ALGEDPYLRGYGTDKLI
D: -; V: TRDV1; length: 9; J: TRDJ1; CDR3: ALGDTDKLI
D: TRDD3; V: TRDV1; length: 19; J: TRDJ1; CDR3: ALGEGYWGIDLGFYTDRLI
D: TRDD3; V: TRDV1; length: 22; J: TRDJ1; CDR3: ALGERGLPTPVLGDTIYTDKLI
D: TRDD3; V: TRDV1; length: 20; J: TRDJ1; CDR3: ALGKHFPGLGILQVCTDKLI
D: TRDD3; V: TRDV1; length: 16; J: TRDJ1; CDR3: ALGELSAWGMLTDKLI
D: TRDD3; V: TRDV1; length: 17; J: TRDJ1; CDR3: ALGEPAGWGMPYTDKLI
D: -; V: TRDV1; length: 13; J: TRDJ1; CDR3: ALGELPKYTDKLI
D: TRDD3; V: TRDV2; length: 22; J: TRDJ1; CDR3: ACDTSGLGDTRRGRLTSTDKLI
D: -; V: TRDV1; length: 14; J: TRDJ1; CDR3: ALGRSDTHPGDKLI
D: TRDD3; V: TRDV1; length: 15; J: TRDJ1; CDR3: ALGEPARTGGRDKLI
D: -; V: TRDV1; length: 17; J: TRDJ2; CDR3: ALGERGLPPPCLTAQLF
D: TRDD3; V: TRDV1; length: 19; J: TRDJ1; CDR3: ALGDGLPYRLGDQYTDKLI
D: TRDD3; V: TRDV3; length: 17; J: TRDJ1; CDR3: ACTLHVLGDSKYTDKLI
D: -; V: TRDV1; length: 13; J: TRDJ1; CDR3: ALGEVPAKTDKLI
D: -; V: TRDV1; length: 17; J: TRDJ1; CDR3: ALGELIRGWALDTDKLI
D: -; V: TRDV1; length: 16; J: TRDJ1; CDR3: ALGERRGPPPYTDKLI
D: -; V: TRDV1; length: 19; J: TRDJ1; CDR3: ALGDPSSFLTGGMDTDKLI
D: TRDD3; V: TRDV1; length: 18; J: TRDJ1; CDR3: ALGVCASLLGDHITDKLI
D: TRDD3; V: TRDV1; length: 23; J: TRDJ1; CDR3: ALGGTPRLTGGPIPRPSYTDKLI
D: TRDD3; V: TRDV1; length: 22; J: TRDJ1; CDR3: ALGGSCTGGTRLMLCWMADKLI
D: TRDD3; V: TRDV2; length: 21; J: TRDJ1; CDR3: ACDSADYWGGRGSHIYTDKLI
D: -; V: TRDV1; length: 17; J: TRDJ1; CDR3: ALGKTHSYARTHTDKLI
D: TRDD2; V: TRDV1; length: 13; J: TRDJ1; CDR3: ALGHLPGFSKKLI
D: -; V: TRDV1; length: 17; J: TRDJ1; CDR3: ALGELDPTDWGKNLKLI
D: TRDD3; V: TRDV1; length: 16; J: TRDJ1; CDR3: ALGEWTFPGGYSDKLI
D: TRDD3; V: TRDV1; length: 23; J: TRDJ1; CDR3: ALGELPHSLGVHWGIPRYTDKLI
D: -; V: TRDV1; length: 16; J: TRDJ1; CDR3: ALGEPGYRRYFTDKLI
D: TRDD3; V: TRDV1; length: 16; J: TRDJ1; CDR3: ALGGLPNWGIQIDKLI
D: -; V: TRDV1; length: 19; J: TRDJ1; CDR3: ALGEWCLPTCTGGSTDKLI
D: TRDD3; V: TRDV1; length: 20; J: TRDJ1; CDR3: ALGEKGPTTTGGCAYTDKLI
D: -; V: TRDV1; length: 19; J: TRDJ1; CDR3: ALGDLFLREWGGLNTDKLI
D: -; V: TRDV1; length: 10; J: TRDJ1; CDR3: ALGLNTDKLI
D: TRDD3; V: TRDV1; length: 15; J: TRDJ1; CDR3: ALGEFPRTGDTDKLI
D: -; V: TRDV1; length: 17; J: TRDJ1; CDR3: ALGGAFLRTGGLSHKLI
D: -; V: TRDV1; length: 14; J: TRDJ1; CDR3: ALGERLVPYTDKLI
D: -; V: TRDV2; length: 17; J: TRDJ1; CDR3: ACDTPLIIPAKSDCKLI
D: -; V: TRDV1; length: 19; J: TRDJ1; CDR3: ALGEGILPKGAMPYTDKLI
D: TRDD3; V: TRDV1; length: 23; J: TRDJ1; CDR3: ALGEPGDRPSSCYSTGGSCDKLI
D: TRDD3; V: TRDV1; length: 17; J: TRDJ1; CDR3: ALGEPGPRLTGGYGKLI
D: -; V: TRDV1; length: 17; J: TRDJ1; CDR3: ALGVPRYAVLGSTDKLI
D: TRDD3; V: TRDV1; length: 21; J: TRDJ1; CDR3: ALCGPSSPPIVLGDLYTDKLI
D: TRDD3; V: TRDV1; length: 16; J: TRDJ1; CDR3: ALGELSGRPGGADKLI
D: -; V: TRDV1; length: 18; J: TRDJ1; CDR3: ALGELRRLGEGPYTDKLI
D: TRDD2; V: TRDV1; length: 20; J: TRDJ1; CDR3: ALGEARRTDPSYDSGGNKLI
D: TRDD2; V: TRDV3; length: 15; J: TRDJ1; CDR3: AFQPSYGSKLVNKLI
D: TRDD3; V: TRDV1; length: 16; J: TRDJ1; CDR3: ALGLLRKLGVDTDKLI
D: -; V: TRDV1; length: 16; J: TRDJ1; CDR3: ALGVVPFGTLYTDKLI
D: TRDD2; V: TRDV1; length: 14; J: TRDJ1; CDR3: ALGEVPTFSWVGLI
D: TRDD2; V: TRDV1; length: 18; J: TRDJ1; CDR3: ALGDLWAFLHYGGPGKLI
D: TRDD3; V: TRDV1; length: 16; J: TRDJ1; CDR3: ALGKRLYWGILSDKLI
D: -; V: TRDV1; length: 16; J: TRDJ1; CDR3: APGDPPSNEMPPDKLI
D: -; V: TRDV1; length: 19; J: TRDJ1; CDR3: ALGDCFLQGIGPKYTDKLI
D: -; V: TRDV2; length: 7; J: TRDJ1; CDR3: ACVDKLI
D: TRDD3; V: TRDV1; length: 17; J: TRDJ1; CDR3: ALGAQPDLLGDWGDKLI
D: -; V: TRDV1; length: 18; J: TRDJ1; CDR3: ALGPRPSHVRTMLTDKLI
D: TRDD3; V: TRDV1; length: 21; J: TRDJ1; CDR3: APGGSPRVPTNNWGIWADKLI
D: TRDD3; V: TRDV1; length: 15; J: TRDJ1; CDR3: ALGEHNSYWGVDKLI